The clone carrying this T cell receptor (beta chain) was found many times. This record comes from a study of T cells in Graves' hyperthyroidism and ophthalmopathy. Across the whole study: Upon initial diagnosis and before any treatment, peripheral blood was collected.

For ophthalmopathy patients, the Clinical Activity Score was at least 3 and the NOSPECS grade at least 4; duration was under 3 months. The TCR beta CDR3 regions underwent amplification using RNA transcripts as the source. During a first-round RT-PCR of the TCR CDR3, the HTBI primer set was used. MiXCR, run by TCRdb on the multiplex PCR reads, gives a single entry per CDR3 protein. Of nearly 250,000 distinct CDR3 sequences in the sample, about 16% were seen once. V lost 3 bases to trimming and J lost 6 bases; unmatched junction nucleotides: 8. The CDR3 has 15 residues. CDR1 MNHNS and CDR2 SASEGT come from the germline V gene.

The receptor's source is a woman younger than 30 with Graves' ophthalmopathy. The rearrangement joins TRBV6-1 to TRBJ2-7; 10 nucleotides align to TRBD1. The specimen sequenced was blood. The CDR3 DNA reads TGTGCCAGCAGTGACACGGACAGGGGGACATCCGAGCAGTACTTC. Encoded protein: CASSDTDRGTSEQYF.